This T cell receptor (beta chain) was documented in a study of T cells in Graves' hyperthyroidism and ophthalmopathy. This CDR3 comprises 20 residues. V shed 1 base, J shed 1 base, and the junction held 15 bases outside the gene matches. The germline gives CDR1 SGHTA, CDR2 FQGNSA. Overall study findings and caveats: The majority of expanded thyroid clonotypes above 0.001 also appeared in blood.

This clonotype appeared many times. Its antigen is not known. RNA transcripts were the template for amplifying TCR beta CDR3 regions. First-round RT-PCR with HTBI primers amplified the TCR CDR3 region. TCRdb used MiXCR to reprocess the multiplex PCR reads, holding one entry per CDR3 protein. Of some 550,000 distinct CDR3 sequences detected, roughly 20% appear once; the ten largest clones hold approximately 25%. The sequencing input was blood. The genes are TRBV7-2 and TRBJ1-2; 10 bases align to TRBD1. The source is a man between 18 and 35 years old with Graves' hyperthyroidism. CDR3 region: CASSLVLWDRGIAGNYGYTF. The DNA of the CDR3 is TGTGCCAGCAGCTTAGTGCTCTGGGACAGGGGCATAGCTGGTAACTATGGCTACACCTTC.